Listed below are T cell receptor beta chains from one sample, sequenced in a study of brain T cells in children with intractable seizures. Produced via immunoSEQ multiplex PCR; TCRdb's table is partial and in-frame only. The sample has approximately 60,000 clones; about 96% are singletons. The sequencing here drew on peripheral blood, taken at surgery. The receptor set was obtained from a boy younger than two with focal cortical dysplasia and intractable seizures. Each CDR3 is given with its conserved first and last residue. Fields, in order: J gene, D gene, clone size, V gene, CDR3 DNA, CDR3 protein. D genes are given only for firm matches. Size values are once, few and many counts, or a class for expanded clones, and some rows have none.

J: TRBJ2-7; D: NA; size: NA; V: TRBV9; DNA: TGTGCCAGCAGCGGCCGGGACACGGACTACGAGCAGTACTTC; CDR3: CASSGRDTDYEQYF
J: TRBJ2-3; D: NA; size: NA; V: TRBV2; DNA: TGTGCCAGCAGTGAAGCGAGGATTGAGGGGGGGCTCACAGATACGCAGTATTTT; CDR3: CASSEARIEGGLTDTQYF
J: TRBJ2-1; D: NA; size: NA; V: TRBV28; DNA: TGTGCCAGCAGTTTGCCAGGCTGGGGCAATGAGCAGTTCTTC; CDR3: CASSLPGWGNEQFF
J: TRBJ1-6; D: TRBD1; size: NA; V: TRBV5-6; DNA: TGTGCCAGCAGCGGAGGGACAGGGAGGCGTTCACCCCTCCACTTT; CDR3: CASSGGTGRRSPLHF
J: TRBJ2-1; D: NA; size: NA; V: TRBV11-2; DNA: TGTGCCAGCAGCTTACTCGGCGTTGGGAATGAGCAGTTCTTC; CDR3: CASSLLGVGNEQFF
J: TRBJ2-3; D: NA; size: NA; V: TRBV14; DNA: TGTGCCAGCAGCCAAATGGTTCCAGATACGCAGTATTTT; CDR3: CASSQMVPDTQYF
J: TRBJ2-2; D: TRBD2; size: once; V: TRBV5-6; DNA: TGTGCCAGCAGCTTGATGCTAGCGGGATACACCGGGGAGCTGTTTTTT; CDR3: CASSLMLAGYTGELFF
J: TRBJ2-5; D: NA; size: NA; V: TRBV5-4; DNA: TGTGCCAGCAGCCCCGAGGCTAGCTCAGAGACCCAGTACTTC; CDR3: CASSPEASSETQYF
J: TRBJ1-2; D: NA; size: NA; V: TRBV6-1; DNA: TGTGCCAGCAGTGAAGACAGGTTGGCACAATATGGCTACACCTTC; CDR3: CASSEDRLAQYGYTF
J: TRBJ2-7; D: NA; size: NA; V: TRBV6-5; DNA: TGTGCCAGCAGTTACTCCCGTAGTTTAGGCGAGCAGTACTTC; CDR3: CASSYSRSLGEQYF
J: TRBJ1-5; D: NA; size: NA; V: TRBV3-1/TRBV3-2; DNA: TGTGCCAGCAGCCAAGGGGGGTCTCAGCCCCAGCATTTT; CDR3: CASSQGGSQPQHF
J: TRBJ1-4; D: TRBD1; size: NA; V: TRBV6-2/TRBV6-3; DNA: TGTGCCAGCAGTTACTCCCTAGTGACCCGACAGGGGCATGAAAAACTGTTTTTT; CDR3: CASSYSLVTRQGHEKLFF
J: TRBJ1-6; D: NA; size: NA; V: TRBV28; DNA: TGTGCCAGCAGTTCGAGGGAAGTGGTATCCTTTAATTCACCCCTCCACTTT; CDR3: CASSSREVVSFNSPLHF
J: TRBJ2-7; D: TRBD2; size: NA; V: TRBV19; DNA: TGTGCCAGTAGTCCAGGACTAGCGGCCTCCTACGAGCAGTACTTC; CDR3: CASSPGLAASYEQYF
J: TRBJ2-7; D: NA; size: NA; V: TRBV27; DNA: TGTGCCAGCAGTTATCGAAGACAGGGACTCTACGAGCAGTACTTC; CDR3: CASSYRRQGLYEQYF
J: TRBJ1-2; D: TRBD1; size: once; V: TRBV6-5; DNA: TGTGCCAGCAGAAACGGACAGGGTGGAGGCTACACCTTC; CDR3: CASRNGQGGGYTF
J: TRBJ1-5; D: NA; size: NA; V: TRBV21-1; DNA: TGTGCCAGCAGCAAAGTGGTGTCGGCTGGGCAGCCCCAGCATTTT; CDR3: CASSKVVSAGQPQHF
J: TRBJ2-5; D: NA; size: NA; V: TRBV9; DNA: TGTGCCAGCAGCGTCCAAGGTCGGGGGAGGCTGGAGACCCAGTACTTC; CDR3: CASSVQGRGRLETQYF
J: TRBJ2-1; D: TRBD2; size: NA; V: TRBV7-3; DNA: TGTGCCAGCAGCTTAACCGTACCGACACACGGGACTAGCGGGGAATACAATGAGCAGTTCTTC; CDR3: CASSLTVPTHGTSGEYNEQFF
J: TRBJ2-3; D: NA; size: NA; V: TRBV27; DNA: TGTGCCAGCAGACGTACAGGGAGCACGCAGTATTTT; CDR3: CASRRTGSTQYF
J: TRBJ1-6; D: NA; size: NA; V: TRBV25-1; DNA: TGTGCCAGCAGTTCCAGGGAAAGTTACTATAATTCACCCCTCCACTTT; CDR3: CASSSRESYYNSPLHF
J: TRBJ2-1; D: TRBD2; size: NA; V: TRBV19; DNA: TGTGCCAGTAGTATTCGGGCTAGCGGGAGTTATAATGAGCAGTTCTTC; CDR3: CASSIRASGSYNEQFF
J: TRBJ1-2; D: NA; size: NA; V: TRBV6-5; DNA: TGTGCCAGCAGCGGACGGCCTTCGGATGGCTACACCTTC; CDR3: CASSGRPSDGYTF
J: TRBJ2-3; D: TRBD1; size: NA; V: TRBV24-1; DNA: TGTGCCACCAGTGATTCCTCCAGGGGGCTGTCAGATACGCAGTATTTT; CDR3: CATSDSSRGLSDTQYF
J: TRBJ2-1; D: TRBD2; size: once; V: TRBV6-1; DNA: TGTGCCAGCAGTGAATATTGGCGGACTAGCGGGATTGGGGGCAATGAGCAGTTCTTC; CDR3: CASSEYWRTSGIGGNEQFF
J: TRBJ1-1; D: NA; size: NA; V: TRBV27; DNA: TGTGCCAGCCGTACAGGGAACACTGAAGCTTTCTTT; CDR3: CASRTGNTEAFF
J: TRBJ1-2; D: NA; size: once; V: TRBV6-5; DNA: TGTGCCAGCAGTTACGGTCGTAACTATGGCTACACCTTC; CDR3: CASSYGRNYGYTF
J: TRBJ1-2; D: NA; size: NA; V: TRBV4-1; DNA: TGCGCCAGCAGACGACTCTACCGGGACACTTATGGCTACACCTTC; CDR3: CASRRLYRDTYGYTF
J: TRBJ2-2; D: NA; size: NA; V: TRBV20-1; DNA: TGCAGTGCTAGAAGAACCGGGGAGCTGTTTTTT; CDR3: CSARRTGELFF
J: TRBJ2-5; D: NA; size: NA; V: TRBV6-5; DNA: TGTGCCAGCAGTTACGGTATAGGCCAAGAGACCCAGTACTTC; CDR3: CASSYGIGQETQYF
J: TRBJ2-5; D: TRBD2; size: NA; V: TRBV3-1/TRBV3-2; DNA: TGTGCCAGCAGCCACCTAATAGCGGGGGGAACCCTCCAAGAGACCCAGTACTTC; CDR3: CASSHLIAGGTLQETQYF
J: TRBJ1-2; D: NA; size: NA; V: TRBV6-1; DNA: TGTGCCAGCAGTGAATCGTACAGCCACCCGCTAGGCTACACCTTC; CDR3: CASSESYSHPLGYTF
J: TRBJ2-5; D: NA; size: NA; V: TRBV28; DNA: TGTGCCAGCAGTTTTTCAGGAAGCCCACAAGAGACCCAGTACTTC; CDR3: CASSFSGSPQETQYF
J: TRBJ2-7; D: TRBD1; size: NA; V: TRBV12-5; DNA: TGTGCTAGTGGTCAAGGACAGGGGGCTTTTGAGCAGTACTTC; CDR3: CASGQGQGAFEQYF
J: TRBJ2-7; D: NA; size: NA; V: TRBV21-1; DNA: TGTGCCAGCATCCCTGAGGAGAGGACTAGCGGGGGATACTACGAGCAGTACTTC; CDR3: CASIPEERTSGGYYEQYF
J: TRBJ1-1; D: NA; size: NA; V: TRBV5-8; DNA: TGTGCCAGCAGCTTGGTACAGGGTAAGACTTTCTTT; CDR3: CASSLVQGKTFF
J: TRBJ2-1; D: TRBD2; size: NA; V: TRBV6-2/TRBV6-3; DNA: TGTGCCAGCAGTTACTATAGAGGACTGCAAAGAGGACTAGCGGGACACAATGAGCAGTTCTTC; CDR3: CASSYYRGLQRGLAGHNEQFF
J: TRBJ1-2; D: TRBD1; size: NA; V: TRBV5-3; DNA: TGTGCCAGAAGCAAGGCTTTCAGGGGGCATCATAGTGGCTACACCTTC; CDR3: CARSKAFRGHHSGYTF
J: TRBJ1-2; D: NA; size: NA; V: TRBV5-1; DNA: TGCGCCAGCAGCTTGACGGATTTTAACTATGGCTACACCTTC; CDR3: CASSLTDFNYGYTF
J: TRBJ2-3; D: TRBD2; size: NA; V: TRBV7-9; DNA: TGTGCCAGCAGCACTGAGGGACCGGGACTAGCGGGGCCCAACGGTGTAGATACGCAGTATTTT; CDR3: CASSTEGPGLAGPNGVDTQYF
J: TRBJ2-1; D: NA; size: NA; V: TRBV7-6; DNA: TGTGCCAGCAGCTTAAATCGGAGGGGGCGGGCGGGCCCCTACAATGAGCAGTTCTTC; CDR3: CASSLNRRGRAGPYNEQFF
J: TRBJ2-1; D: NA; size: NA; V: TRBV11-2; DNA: TGTGCCAGCAGCTTATGGGGTTACAATGAGCAGTTCTTC; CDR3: CASSLWGYNEQFF
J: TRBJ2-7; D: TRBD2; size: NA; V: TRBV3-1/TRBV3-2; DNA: TGTGCCAGCAGCCAAGTGGTTAGCGGGGGAGCGGCCTACGAGCAGTACTTC; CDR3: CASSQVVSGGAAYEQYF
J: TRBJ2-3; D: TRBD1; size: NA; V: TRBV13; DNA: TGTGCCAGCAGCGAACCGACAGGGGCCCTCACAGATACGCAGTATTTT; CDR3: CASSEPTGALTDTQYF
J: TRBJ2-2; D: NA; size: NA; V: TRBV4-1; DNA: TGCGCCAGCAGCCACCCACAGGGAGCCGGGGAGCTGTTTTTT; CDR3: CASSHPQGAGELFF
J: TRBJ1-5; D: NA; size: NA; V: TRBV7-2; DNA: TGTGCCAGCAGCTTAGCGCTAGCCCTTAGCAATCAGCCCCAGCATTTT; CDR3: CASSLALALSNQPQHF
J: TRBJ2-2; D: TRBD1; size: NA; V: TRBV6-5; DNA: TGTGCCAGCAGTTACGGGCAGGGGGCCGGGGAGCTGTTTTTT; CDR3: CASSYGQGAGELFF
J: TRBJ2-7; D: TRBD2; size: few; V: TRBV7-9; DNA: TGTGCCAGCAGCTTATCGGGACTAGCGGGGGAAATCTACGAGCAGTACTTC; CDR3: CASSLSGLAGEIYEQYF
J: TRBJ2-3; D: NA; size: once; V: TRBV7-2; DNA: TGTGCCAGCAGTCAGAGTTCCCTAAGCGGGTTTTCGTCGGATACGCAGTATTTT; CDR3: CASSQSSLSGFSSDTQYF
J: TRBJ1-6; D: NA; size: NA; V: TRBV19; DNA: TGTGCCAGTAGTTCAAGGGGGAGCTCCTATAATTCACCCCTCCACTTT; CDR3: CASSSRGSSYNSPLHF
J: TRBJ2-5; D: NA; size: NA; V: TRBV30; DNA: TGTGCCTGGAGTGAGGAGACCCAGTACTTC; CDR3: CAWSEETQYF
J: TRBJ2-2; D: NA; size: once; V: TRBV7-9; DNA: TGTGCCAGCAGCCCCCTTCTGGGGGCCGGTAACACCGGGGAGCTGTTTTTT; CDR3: CASSPLLGAGNTGELFF
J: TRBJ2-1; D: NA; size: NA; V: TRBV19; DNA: TGTGCCAGTAGGTCGGGCCCTATTACAAGCTCCTACAATGAGCAGTTCTTC; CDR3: CASRSGPITSSYNEQFF
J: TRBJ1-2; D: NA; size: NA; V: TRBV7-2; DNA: TGTGCCAGCAGCTTAGTTGTGGACAGTAACCGGGGCTACACCTTC; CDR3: CASSLVVDSNRGYTF
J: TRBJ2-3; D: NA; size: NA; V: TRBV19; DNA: TGTGCCAGTAGTCTACGGTGGGGGGGCACAGATACGCAGTATTTT; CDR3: CASSLRWGGTDTQYF
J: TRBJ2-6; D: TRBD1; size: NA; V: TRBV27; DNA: TGTGCCAGCAGCCCAAAAGGGACAGGTATCTCTGGGGCCAACGTCCTGACTTTC; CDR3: CASSPKGTGISGANVLTF
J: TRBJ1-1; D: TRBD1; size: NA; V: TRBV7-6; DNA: TGTGCCAGCAGCTTACTCCAGGGGGCTGAAGCTTTCTTT; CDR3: CASSLLQGAEAFF
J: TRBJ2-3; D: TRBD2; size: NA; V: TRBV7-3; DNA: TGTGCCAGCAGTCTAACCGGAGTAGGCGGGAGGGCCCCAGATACGCAGTATTTT; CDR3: CASSLTGVGGRAPDTQYF
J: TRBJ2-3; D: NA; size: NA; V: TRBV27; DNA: TGTGCCAGCAGTCGAGGACTAAAAATACCACAAGATACGCAGTATTTT; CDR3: CASSRGLKIPQDTQYF
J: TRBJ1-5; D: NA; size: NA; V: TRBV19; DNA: TGTGCCAGTAGTATATGGGATAGCAATCAGCCCCAGCATTTT; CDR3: CASSIWDSNQPQHF